Listed here are 19 T cell receptor beta chains from one sample, sequenced in a study of neurological immune-mediated disorders. Each CDR3 protein gets one entry after TCRdb re-called the 5' RACE reads with MiXCR. The sample contains around 52,000 distinct CDR3 sequences, approximately 6.2% of which appear only once. Material for sequencing was CD4+ T cells from blood. The source of these receptors is a woman younger than 35 with multiple sclerosis.

This clonotype was detected ten times or more. The J gene is TRBJ2-3, the V gene TRBV6-2 or TRBV6-3, with D unresolved. This CDR3 is built from 13 residues. Looked up from germline, CDR1 is MNHEY and CDR2 is SVGEGT. Trimming removed 7 bases at V and 8 bases at J, with 16 bases between. CDR3 sequence: CASTASAAPTQYF. DNA for the CDR3: TGTGCCAGCACTGCCTCGGCAGCCCCTACGCAGTATTTT.

This clonotype was seen ten or more times. V gene TRBV7-9 combines with J gene TRBJ2-3; D is perhaps TRBD1 (6 bases). This CDR3 contains 14 residues. Germline-derived CDR1 and CDR2 are SEHNR and FQNEAQ (reference sequence). Trimming removed 3 bases at V and 0 bases at J, with 7 bases between. This CDR3 is CASSFTGSTDTQYF. In nucleotides, the CDR3 is TGTGCCAGCAGCTTCACAGGGAGCACAGATACGCAGTATTTT.

This clonotype was seen at least ten times. The CDR3 is CASSSRRGRVAYGYTF. CDR3 bases: TGTGCCAGCAGCTCCCGTAGAGGGAGGGTCGCCTATGGCTACACCTTC. The rearrangement joins TRBV5-6 to TRBJ1-2; D gene unclear. The CDR3 spans 16 residues. The V end lost 3 bases, the J end lost 4 bases, and 19 bases lay between the germline ends. Germline V gene lookup returns CDR1 SGHDT and CDR2 YYEEEE.

This clonotype was found a few times. This chain joins TRBV7-6 and TRBJ1-2; no clear D. The V gene lost 5 bases and the J gene lost 3 bases, with 16 bases spanning the gap. Germline V lookup: CDR1 SGHVS, CDR2 FNYEAQ. CDR3 length equals 15 residues. For the CDR3, the DNA is TGTGCCAGCAGCCGCGACACCGCGGGATACTATGGCTACACCTTC. Its translation is CASSRDTAGYYGYTF. The variable domain in full, completed from reference TRBV7-6 and TRBJ1-2, reads GAGVSQSPRYKVTKRGQDVALRCDPISGHVSLYWYRQALGQGPEFLTYFNYEAQQDKSGLPNDRFSAERPEGSISTLTIQRTEQRDSAMYRCASSRDTAGYYGYTFGSGTRLTVV.

This clonotype was detected ten times or more. The rearrangement links TRBV20-1 to TRBJ2-3, with 7 nucleotides matching TRBD2. CDR1 DFQATT and CDR2 SNEGSKA come from the germline V gene (reference sequence). Trimming removed 6 bases from V and 2 bases from J; junction bases left unmatched: 5. CDR3 length: 13 residues. CDR3 sequence reads: CSAPLAATDTQYF. As DNA, the CDR3 is TGCAGTGCGCCTCTAGCGGCCACAGATACGCAGTATTTT.

In this sample, this clonotype turned up many times. The V gene is TRBV5-1, the J gene TRBJ2-7; no firm D call. Germline V CDR1 and CDR2: SGHRS, YFSETQ. Trimming took 4 bases from V and 0 from J, leaving 11 bases between them. The CDR3 consists of 14 residues. CDR3 sequence: CASSHGPSSYEQYV. The CDR3 nucleotides are TGCGCCAGCAGCCACGGACCTAGCTCCTACGAGCAGTACGTC.

This clonotype has a count of ten or more. This sequence joins TRBV3-1 and TRBJ1-2; D remains unclear. V lost 0 bases, J lost 4 bases, and 12 bases lay in between. Germline V lookup: CDR1 LGHDT, CDR2 YNNKEL (reference sequence). This CDR3 comprises 15 residues. CDR3 protein: CASSQDGYSSYGYTF. CDR3 in DNA: TGTGCCAGCAGCCAAGACGGGTACAGCAGCTATGGCTACACCTTC.

This clonotype was seen repeatedly, ten times or more. This rearrangement joins TRBV6-5 to TRBJ2-1; 8 bases are a match to TRBD1. The CDR3 loop spans 16 amino acids. V was pared by 4 bases and J by 4 bases, with 9 bases of the junction left unmatched. Germline assignment: CDR1 MNHEY and CDR2 SVGAGI. CDR3 sequence (DNA): TGTGCCAGCAGTTCCAGGACAGGGAGTTTGTACAATGAGCAGTTCTTC. Amino acids: CASSSRTGSLYNEQFF.

This clonotype was recorded many times. The gene calls are TRBV29-1 and TRBJ2-6; no firm D call. The CDR3 sequence is 14 residues long. The V end lost 4 bases, the J end lost 0 bases, and 7 bases lay between the germline ends. CDR1 SQVTM and CDR2 ANQGSEA come from the germline V gene. The CDR3 reads CSVGLASGANVLTF. DNA for the CDR3: TGCAGCGTTGGCTTAGCCTCTGGGGCCAACGTCCTGACTTTC.

This clonotype was seen many times. The V call is TRBV9, the J call TRBJ2-7; perhaps TRBD1 as D (5 bases). This CDR3 has 14 amino acids. CDR1 is SGDLS, CDR2 YYNGEE, per germline. V lost 4 bases, J lost 3 bases, and 14 bases lay in between. CDR3 residues: CASSPDDRVYEQYV. In DNA, the CDR3 is TGTGCCAGCAGCCCCGACGACAGAGTCTACGAGCAGTACGTC.

The chain has TRBV28 and TRBJ1-5; no clear D gene. Trimming stripped 3 bases from V and 1 base from J, with 4 bases between. Germline V CDR1 and CDR2: MDHEN, SYDVKM. The length of the CDR3 is 13 residues. As DNA, the CDR3 is TGTGCCAGCAGTTTGCTGAGCAATCAGCCCCAGCATTTT. It translates to CASSLLSNQPQHF. The complete variable domain, with remaining parts taken from reference TRBV28 and TRBJ1-5, reads DVKVTQSSRYLVKRTGEKVFLECVQDMDHENMFWYRQDPGLGLRLIYFSYDVKMKEKGDIPEGYSVSREKKERFSLILESASTNQTSMYLCASSLLSNQPQHFGDGTRLSIL.

This clonotype was counted many times. The rearrangement joins TRBV5-1 to TRBJ1-1; weak D call: TRBD1 (6 bases). This CDR3 is built from 15 residues. Germline CDR1 reads SGHRS; CDR2 reads YFSETQ. The V end lost 0 bases, the J end lost 1 base, and 10 bases lay between the germline ends. CDR3 nucleotides: TGCGCCAGCAGCTTGGAGGGGGGGAAGAACACTGAAGCTTTCTTT. This gives the protein CASSLEGGKNTEAFF. The full variable domain, rest sourced from reference TRBV5-1 and TRBJ1-1, is KAGVTQTPRYLIKTRGQQVTLSCSPISGHRSVSWYQQTPGQGLQFLFEYFSETQRNKGNFPGRFSGRQFSNSRSEMNVSTLELGDSALYLCASSLEGGKNTEAFFGQGTRLTVV.

This clonotype showed up just a few times. The V call is TRBV5-4, the J call TRBJ2-4; the D is unclear. This CDR3 contains 13 residues. Germline V gene lookup returns CDR1 SGHNT and CDR2 YYREEE (reference sequence). V dropped 3 bases and J dropped 8 bases, with 12 bases sitting between them. As DNA, the CDR3 is TGTGCCAGCAGCTCCAGTGGTAGAGACATTCAGTACTTC. It specifies CASSSSGRDIQYF. Full variable domain (rest looked up from reference TRBV5-4 and TRBJ2-4): ETGVTQSPTHLIKTRGQQVTLRCSSQSGHNTVSWYQQALGQGPQFIFQYYREEENGRGNFPPRFSGLQFPNYSSELNVNALELDDSALYLCASSSSGRDIQYFGAGTRLSVL.

This clonotype was recorded many times. The rearrangement uses TRBV6-5 and TRBJ1-5; tentative D call: TRBD1 (5 bases). V shed 7 bases and J shed 6 bases, with 10 bases lying between them. The germline CDR1 and CDR2 sequences are MNHEY and SVGAGI. This CDR3 has 12 amino acids. The DNA of the CDR3 is TGTGCCAGCACGACTGGGGGTCAGCCCCAGCATTTT. This codes for CASTTGGQPQHF.

Ten or more counts support this clonotype. This sequence joins TRBV5-6 and TRBJ2-1; D is tentatively TRBD1 or TRBD2 (6 bases each). Trimming took 5 bases from V and 1 from J, leaving 13 bases between them. The CDR3 has 15 residues. Germline V CDR1 and CDR2: SGHDT, YYEEEE. The CDR3 DNA sequence: TGTGCCAGCAGGGAGAGAGGGGGGTCCTACAATGAGCAGTTCTTC. This encodes CASRERGGSYNEQFF.

Ten or more counts support this clonotype. This chain joins TRBV5-5 and TRBJ1-1, with D perhaps matching TRBD1 (5 bases). Trimming pared 0 bases from V and 0 bases from J, leaving 6 bases between. This CDR3 contains 14 residues. The germline CDR1 and CDR2 sequences are SGHKS and YYEKEE (reference sequence). The CDR3 DNA follows: TGTGCCAGCAGCTTGGGAGGGGTGAACACTGAAGCTTTCTTT. Amino acid sequence: CASSLGGVNTEAFF.

At least ten counts were recorded for this clonotype. The gene calls are TRBV7-2 and TRBJ2-1, with D maybe TRBD2 (6 bases). V was cut by 5 bases and J by 3 bases, with 17 bases left in between. The CDR3 runs to 16 residues. Looked up from germline, CDR1 is SGHTA and CDR2 is FQGNSA. CDR3 residues: CASSPDYGSLYNEQFF. CDR3 nucleotides: TGTGCCAGCAGCCCGGACTACGGGAGCCTCTACAATGAGCAGTTCTTC.

This clonotype appeared many times. The V call is TRBV20-1, the J call TRBJ2-2; 8 positions match TRBD2. From germline, CDR1 is DFQATT and CDR2 SNEGSKA (reference sequence). The CDR3 runs to 14 residues. Trimming at V came to 3 bases and at J to 6 bases, leaving 6 bases not matched to a gene. The CDR3 DNA sequence: TGCAGTGCTAGTGGCGGGAGGTGGCCCGGGGAGCTGTTTTTT. It yields the protein CSASGGRWPGELFF.

This clonotype occurred many times. The chain has TRBV5-1 and TRBJ2-7, with D possibly matching TRBD2 (6 bases). Per the germline V gene, CDR1 is SGHRS and CDR2 is YFSETQ. CDR3 size: 14 residues. V lost 4 bases, J lost 1 base, and 12 bases lay in between. The CDR3: CASSPEGLSYEQYV. The CDR3 region has the DNA TGCGCCAGCAGCCCGGAGGGGTTATCCTACGAGCAGTACGTC.